These 9 T cell receptor beta chains originate from one sample sequenced in a study of memory CD4+ T cells and cytomegalovirus serostatus. The sort gate was single viable CD3+CD4+CD8-CD45RO+ cells for memory CD4+ T cells. Produced via immunoSEQ multiplex PCR; TCRdb's table is partial and in-frame only. The data show 50,000 to 55,000 clones, about 73% seen once. The source material was memory CD4+ T cells from blood. These receptors originate from an adult in good health and CMV-seronegative.

Concerning this clone itself: The sample holds other DNA sequences that translate to the same CDR3. This rearrangement joins TRBV20-1 to TRBJ2-5; no clear D gene. Trimming pared 6 bases from V and 2 bases from J, leaving 7 bases between. This CDR3 has 11 residues. Germline V gene data show CDR1 as DFQATT and CDR2 as SNEGSKA (reference sequence). DNA of the CDR3: TGCAGTGCCATTCCGCAAGAGACCCAGTACTTC. This codes for CSAIPQETQYF.

This clone showed up just a few times. The rearrangement links TRBV28 to TRBJ1-6, with 11 bases identical to TRBD1. V lost 4 bases to trimming and J lost 8 bases; unmatched junction nucleotides: 7. Per the germline V gene, CDR1 is MDHEN and CDR2 is SYDVKM. This CDR3 contains 16 residues. The CDR3 DNA is TGTGCCAGCAGTTGGGCAGGGACAGGGGGTTATTCACCCCTCCACTTT. Amino acids: CASSWAGTGGYSPLHF. Full variable domain (remainder filled in from reference TRBV28 and TRBJ1-6): DVKVTQSSRYLVKRTGEKVFLECVQDMDHENMFWYRQDPGLGLRLIYFSYDVKMKEKGDIPEGYSVSREKKERFSLILESASTNQTSMYLCASSWAGTGGYSPLHFGNGTRLTVT.

This clone has a handful of counts. The CDR3 nucleotides are TGTGCCTGGAGAGGAAACACCATATATTTT. Translation gives CAWRGNTIYF. The chain joins TRBV30 to TRBJ1-3; D ambiguous. CDR1 GTSNPN and CDR2 SVGIG come from the germline V gene (reference sequence). Trimming removed 3 bases from V and 4 bases from J, with 1 base in between. The CDR3 has 10 amino acids. The full variable domain, its missing parts supplied by reference TRBV30 and TRBJ1-3, is SQTIHQWPATLVQPVGSPLSLECTVEGTSNPNLYWYRQAAGRGLQLLFYSVGIGQISSEVPQNLSASRPQDRQFILSSKKLLLSDSGFYLCAWRGNTIYFGEGSWLTVV.

The chain uses TRBV5-1 and TRBJ1-2; D not resolved. Trimming pared 0 bases from V and 12 bases from J, leaving 15 bases between. Germline V lookup: CDR1 SGHRS, CDR2 YFSETQ. The CDR3 is 13 amino acids. CDR3 in amino acids: CASSLALAQVHTF. CDR3 coding DNA: TGCGCCAGCAGCTTGGCGCTCGCCCAAGTCCACACCTTC. Full variable domain (remainder filled in from reference TRBV5-1 and TRBJ1-2): KAGVTQTPRYLIKTRGQQVTLSCSPISGHRSVSWYQQTPGQGLQFLFEYFSETQRNKGNFPGRFSGRQFSNSRSEMNVSTLELGDSALYLCASSLALAQVHTFGSGTRLTVV.

This clone was recorded once. The chain links TRBV28 to TRBJ2-2; 9 nucleotides line up with TRBD1. V shed 6 bases and J 3 bases; nucleotides not matched to a gene: 5. The CDR3 spans 15 residues. The germline gives CDR1 MDHEN, CDR2 SYDVKM. The CDR3 loop is CASRHDRGDTGELFF. CDR3 nucleotide sequence: TGTGCCAGCAGGCATGACAGGGGGGACACCGGGGAGCTGTTTTTT.

The chain is built from TRBV6-5 and TRBJ2-5, with D unclear. CDR1 is MNHEY and CDR2 is SVGAGI in the germline V gene. Trimming removed 2 bases from V and 1 base from J, with 2 bases in between. This CDR3 has 12 residues. CDR3 coding DNA: TGTGCCAGCAGTTACGGCCAAGAGACCCAGTACTTC. Protein product: CASSYGQETQYF.

The V call is TRBV28, the J call TRBJ1-5; possibly TRBD1 for D (5 bases). Germline V gene lookup returns CDR1 MDHEN and CDR2 SYDVKM. The germline V and J ends were trimmed by 6 bases and 3 bases, with 6 bases remaining between them. CDR3 length: 12 amino acids. The CDR3 bases are TGTGCCAGCAGGGGGCCCAATCAGCCCCAGCATTTT. It yields the protein CASRGPNQPQHF.

This chain joins TRBV6-5 and TRBJ1-2, with TRBD1 as a possible D gene (5 bases). The germline V gene has CDR1 MNHEY and CDR2 SVGAGI. V lost 7 bases, J lost 4 bases, and 16 bases lay in between. The CDR3 extends over 14 amino acids. The CDR3 DNA sequence: TGTGCCAGCACCCCAGGGAGGATCGCCTATGGCTACACCTTC. This encodes CASTPGRIAYGYTF.

This sequence joins TRBV6-5 and TRBJ1-1, with TRBD1 as a possible D gene (6 bases). Trimming pared 8 bases from V and 4 bases from J, leaving 14 bases between. Germline lookup yields CDR1 MNHEY and CDR2 SVGAGI. The CDR3 sequence is 13 residues long. CDR3 loop: CASGQGPGTEAFF. The CDR3 coding sequence is TGTGCCAGCGGCCAGGGGCCGGGCACTGAAGCTTTCTTT.